This T cell receptor beta chain was recorded in a study of cytomegalovirus exposure and HLA in healthy donors (dated 2017 in TCRdb). Concerning the study at large: An earlier analysis of several hundred of the donors reported approximately 280 Gb of sequence data and 95 million to 120 million unique TCR beta sequences obtained from about 200 million T cells. An early release that covered about 600 HLA-typed donors contained about 300 gigabases of sequencing data and tens of millions of unique TCR sequences. Of the 300 to 450 genotyped donors, over 80% were placed in the genetic ancestry cluster associated with self-reported Caucasian donors. The aim of the study was to test whether cataloging public T cell receptors could identify signatures of past pathogen exposure. The study profiled the T cell repertoires of more than 500 subjects by immunosequencing and related them to cytomegalovirus serostatus. Besides the first cohort of 550 to 750 subjects, a separate validation cohort made up of roughly 120 different subjects was used. To predict cytomegalovirus infection status, the study brought together high-throughput TCR immunosequencing, statistical association of individual TCRs with disease status, and machine learning. A later analysis re-examined previously published TCR beta repertoires from roughly 650 donors and added high-resolution HLA genotyping to investigate patterns of TCR occurrence. Rather than drawing on any new phenotypic data, the later analysis identified candidate immune exposures from TCR beta sequences and the way those sequences occurred across donors. An earlier analysis of 587 of the donors used high-throughput TCR beta sequencing to judge whether each TCR beta V gene segment behaved as functional or pseudogenic. Donor age, sex, ethnicity and CMV serostatus were compiled together with the repertoire data. A later genetic analysis took genome-wide SNP genotypes for about 55% of the 666 donors and used that subset as a discovery cohort. All discovery cohort repertoires had been generated on a single sequencing platform. Both class I and class II loci were covered by HLA typing, at four-digit resolution. The number of donors typed differed by locus, with about 629-630 for A, B, C, DRB1 and DQB1, around 500 for DQA1, 600 to 610 for DPA1, and under 490 for DPB1. A few DR-DQ haplotypes were treated as single units for association and clustering because of strong linkage in the cohort. On average, roughly 250,000 unique TCR beta nucleotide sequences were sequenced per donor among a few hundred genotyped donors of the cohort, with about 19% of those sequences being non-productive.

About this clone: Its antigen remains undetermined. The sample holds no much larger clone one base away, and base qualities are not on file.

In total, just over 650 healthy bone marrow donors made up the cohort. At the time of sampling, all cohort members were nominally healthy, though unrecorded immune exposures were likely present. The donor was CMV seronegative and was included in the group of around 320 seronegative cohort members. A peripheral blood sample was collected from each donor, and TCR beta sequencing was performed on peripheral blood mononuclear cells. The Qiagen DNeasy Blood Extraction Kit was used to extract genomic DNA from the blood cell samples. What the research found in general, with its limitations: Strong co-occurrence of HLA alleles, especially DR and DQ, made assigning TCR associations to individual alleles difficult. Because HLA typing was unavailable for some donors at each locus, only the typed subset was used in association tests. Several of the top co-occurrence clusters appeared to be linked to parvovirus B19, influenza, CMV and Epstein-Barr virus, according to a later analysis. Some IMGT-functional V segments, including TRBV6-2 and TRBV6-3, could not be distinguished by the 87-base-pair reads and were therefore excluded. Linkage disequilibrium might explain the correlated functional status among segregating V segments, but an unknown experimental factor could not be excluded. The earlier analysis of 587 of the donors excluded 15 to 20 rarely observed V segments, including chromosome 9 orphons, because counts were too low. A further reported finding was that TCR beta sequences accurately predicted the HLA-A and HLA-B alleles for most subjects in the first cohort. In a later analysis, TCR association rates were found to vary across HLA loci, with the most associated TCRs seen for DRB1 alleles and the fewest for HLA-C alleles. A later genetic analysis reported fewer N-insertions in productive TCRs among donors in an Asian-associated ancestry cluster than the roughly 690-donor mean. According to the authors, the approach could potentially be generalized to other disease states and immunological phenotypes. Most TCR sequences were seen in very few donors, while some public TCRs were found in many individuals. The cohort was sequenced for TCR beta chains only, and without alpha or paired-chain data the features that could be detected were limited. Compared with equally common non-associated chains, HLA-associated TCR beta chains in a later analysis were more clonally expanded and had lower generation probabilities. A later analysis found that most CMV-associated TCR beta chains appeared HLA-restricted, with HLA associations seemingly driven largely by CMV exposure. A later analysis associated roughly 17,000 TCR beta sequences with specific HLA alleles at a false discovery rate of 0.05. Three of the identified cytomegalovirus-associated TCR beta chains were confirmed in vitro to be specific for cytomegalovirus antigens. The classifier was reported to diagnose cytomegalovirus status with high specificity and sensitivity in both the original and validation cohorts. Sequencing depth was assumed to be roughly uniform across donors in the presence/absence analyses, though that assumption may not hold. A later genetic analysis associated a missense DCLRE1C variant with V-gene and J-gene trimming of TCR beta chains, and an independent cohort replicated the association. A total of roughly 160 TCR beta chains were listed by the study as associated with cytomegalovirus. In an earlier analysis of around 600 of the donors, most TCR beta V segments appeared in productive rearrangements about 87% or about 30% of the time, broadly matching IMGT annotations. Immune exposure information for the cohort was limited to CMV serostatus. A cluster of highly shared sequence variants was judged likely to be a technical artifact of the sequencing pipeline.

The library was built by means of the immunoSEQ multiplex PCR assay. The multiplex PCR relied on a mix of 60 forward primers for TCR Vbeta segments and 13 reverse primers for TCR Jbeta segments. Amplification of the CDR3 region of rearranged TCR beta genes was performed with a multiplex PCR assay on genomic DNA. On the Illumina HiSeq System, the amplified TCR beta libraries were sequenced as 87-base-pair reads. On the study's bioinformatics: In a later analysis, some 80 million unique TCR beta chains were counted across the 690 or so repertoires, and around 11 million of these chains were shared by at least two donors. Raw reads were error-corrected and collapsed into unique sequences with a nearest-neighbor algorithm that merged closely related sequences to remove PCR and sequencing errors. V, D and J gene segments were assigned by aligning CDR3 sequences to IMGT reference sequences. For a sequence to be retained, a match of at least six nucleotides to both a V gene segment and a J gene segment was required. A rearrangement was called productive if the CDR3 had no stop codons and remained in frame with V and J, and every other rearrangement was called non-productive. CDR3 was defined by IMGT convention, running from the second conserved V-encoded cysteine to the conserved J-encoded phenylalanine. In an earlier analysis of more than 550 of the donors, sequences lacking an unambiguous match to a single V gene segment were excluded. An earlier analysis of a few hundred of the donors called V segments functional above 56.7% productive rearrangements and segregating when the between-donor standard deviation exceeded 5%. A statistical classification framework was built for diagnosing cytomegalovirus status from the catalog of TCR beta chain sequences. A later analysis assigned V and J genes by comparing TCR nucleotide sequences with IMGT/GENE-DB human TR gene sequences. Using the TCRdist pipeline, a later analysis assigned CDR3 sequences along with most-parsimonious VDJ recombination scenarios. A later analysis defined each TCR beta chain by its CDR3 amino acid sequence plus V-gene family, and excluded reads lacking a unique V-gene family. To address suspected cross-contamination and a sequencing artifact, a later analysis removed a few hundred highly shared, low-generation-probability nucleotide sequences. In a later analysis, a clonal expansion index for each public chain was calculated from normalized within-repertoire ranks of inferred template counts. In a later analysis, generation probabilities were computed with a VDJ recombination model fitted to out-of-frame rearrangements, and the resulting probabilities were checked against IGoR. In a later analysis, hypergeometric tests were used to score TCR-TCR, TCR-HLA and TCR-CMV co-occurrence, with a repertoire-size bias correction applied to TCR pairs. False discovery rates were estimated in a later analysis by permuting HLA or CMV assignments 20 times. In a later analysis, co-occurring TCRs were grouped using DBSCAN, with TCRdist sequence similarity added in when clustering inside HLA-allele-positive subsets. Repertoires with fewer than 30,000 or more than 120,000 public chains, plus five repertoires with anomalous nucleotide sharing, were excluded from co-occurrence clustering. This is the immuneACCESS table as TCRdb keeps it, with only in-frame sequences that have V and J called. A part of the clones is gone; compared with another copy, unresolved V genes explain less than half, and the rest is unexplained. Clone size and the V and J calls come from that table; the DNA yielded D and trimming. The sample profile shows approximately 120,000 clones; roughly 77% of them were found once. The top ten clones comprise approximately 1% of the sample.

Compared with germline, V lacks 0 bases and J lacks 6 bases; bases without a gene match: 4. Measured from the cysteine to the phenylalanine, the CDR3 is 17 residues long. Kept here is only the CDR3 DNA, which spans 51 bases and is read in frame from base 1. For CDR1 and CDR2, the germline V gene lists MGHRA and YSYEKL. The chain is assembled from TRBV4-1 and TRBJ2-3, with 15 bases in between that match TRBD2. Sequencing was performed on PBMCs. The sequence was obtained from a woman aged 25 to 39 in good health and CMV-seronegative. The DNA sequence is as follows: TGCGCCAGCAGCCAAGAAAGGACTAGCGGGGGGGCCGATACGCAGTATTTT. It is translated as CASSQERTSGGADTQYF.